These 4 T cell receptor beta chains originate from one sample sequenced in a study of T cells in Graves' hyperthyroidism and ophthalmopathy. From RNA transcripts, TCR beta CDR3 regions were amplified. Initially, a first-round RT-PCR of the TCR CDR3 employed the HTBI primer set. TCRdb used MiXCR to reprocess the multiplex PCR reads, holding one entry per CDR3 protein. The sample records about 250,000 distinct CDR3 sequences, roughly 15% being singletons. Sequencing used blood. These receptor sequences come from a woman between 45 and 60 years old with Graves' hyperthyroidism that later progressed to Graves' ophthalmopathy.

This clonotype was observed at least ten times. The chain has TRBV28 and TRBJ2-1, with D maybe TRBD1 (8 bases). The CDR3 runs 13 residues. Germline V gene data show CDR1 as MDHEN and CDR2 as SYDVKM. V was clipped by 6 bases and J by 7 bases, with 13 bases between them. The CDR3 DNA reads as TGTGCCAGCAGCCTACAGGGGGGGAATGAGCAGTTCTTC. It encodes CASSLQGGNEQFF.

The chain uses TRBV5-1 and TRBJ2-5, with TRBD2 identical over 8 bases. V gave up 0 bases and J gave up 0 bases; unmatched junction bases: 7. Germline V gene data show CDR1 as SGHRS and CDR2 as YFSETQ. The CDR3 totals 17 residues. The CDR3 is CASSLDTSGIDQETQYF. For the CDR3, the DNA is TGCGCCAGCAGCTTGGACACTAGCGGAATCGACCAAGAGACCCAGTACTTC.

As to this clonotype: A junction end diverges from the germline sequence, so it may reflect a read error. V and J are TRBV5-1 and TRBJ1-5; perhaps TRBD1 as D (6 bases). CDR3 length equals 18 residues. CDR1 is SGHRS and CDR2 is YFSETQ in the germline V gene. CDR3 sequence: CASSLRGGGSLGNQPQHF. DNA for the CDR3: TGTGCCAGCAGCCTTAGGGGGGGGGGGAGCTTGGGCAATCAGCCCCAGCATTTT. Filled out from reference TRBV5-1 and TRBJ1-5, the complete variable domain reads KAGVTQTPRYLIKTRGQQVTLSCSPISGHRSVSWYQQTPGQGLQFLFEYFSETQRNKGNFPGRFSGRQFSNSRSEMNVSTLELGDSALYLCASSLRGGGSLGNQPQHFGDGTRLSIL.

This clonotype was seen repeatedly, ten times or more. The CDR3 sequence: CAWSVRVNQPQHF. In DNA, the CDR3 is TGTGCCTGGAGTGTACGGGTCAATCAGCCCCAGCATTTT. This rearrangement joins TRBV30 to TRBJ1-5; D uncertain. The length of the CDR3 is 13 residues. Germline loops: CDR1 GTSNPN, CDR2 SVGIG (reference sequence). The V end was cut by 0 bases, the J end by 3 bases, with 6 bases between.